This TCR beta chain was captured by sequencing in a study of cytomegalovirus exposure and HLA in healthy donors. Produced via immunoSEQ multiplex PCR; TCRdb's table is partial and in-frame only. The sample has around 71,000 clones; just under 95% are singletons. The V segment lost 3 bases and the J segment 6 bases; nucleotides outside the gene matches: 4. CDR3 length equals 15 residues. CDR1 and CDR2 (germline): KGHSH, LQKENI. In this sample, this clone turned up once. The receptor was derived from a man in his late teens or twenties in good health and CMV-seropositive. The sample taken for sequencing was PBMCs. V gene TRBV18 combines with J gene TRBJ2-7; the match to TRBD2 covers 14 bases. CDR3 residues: CASSPTSGGGREQYF. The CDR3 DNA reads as TGTGCCAGCTCACCGACTAGCGGGGGGGGCCGCGAGCAGTACTTC.